The entry below describes one T cell receptor (beta chain). This clone has just a few counts. No antigen is known for it. No much larger clone is present one base from it, and per-base qualities are unavailable. Receptor amplification or capture employed the immunoSEQ multiplex PCR assay. A mixture of 60 forward primers for TCR Vbeta segments and 13 reverse primers for TCR Jbeta segments was used in the multiplex PCR. Amplification of the CDR3 region of rearranged TCR beta genes was performed with a multiplex PCR assay on genomic DNA. The amplified TCR beta libraries were sequenced on the Illumina HiSeq System as 87-base-pair reads. The original pipeline was this. In a later analysis, around 80 million unique TCR beta chains were counted across the approximately 640 repertoires, and roughly 11 million of these chains were shared by at least two donors. Raw reads were error-corrected and collapsed into unique sequences by a nearest-neighbor algorithm in which closely related sequences were merged to remove PCR and sequencing errors. To assign V, D and J gene segments, CDR3 sequences were aligned to IMGT reference sequences. For a sequence to be retained, at least a six-nucleotide match to both a V gene segment and a J gene segment was required. Rearrangements were classified as productive when the CDR3 lacked stop codons and remained in frame with V and J, and all other rearrangements were classified as non-productive. CDR3 was defined according to IMGT convention as the region running from the second conserved V-encoded cysteine to the conserved J-encoded phenylalanine. Sequences without an unambiguous match to a single V gene segment were excluded from the earlier analysis of several hundred of the donors. In an earlier analysis of almost 600 of the donors, a V segment was called functional when productive rearrangements were above 56.7%, and segregating when the standard deviation between donors exceeded 5%. To diagnose cytomegalovirus status from the catalog of TCR beta chain sequences, a statistical classification framework was built. In a later analysis, TCR nucleotide sequences were compared against IMGT/GENE-DB human TR gene sequences so that V and J genes could be assigned. Using the TCRdist pipeline, a later analysis assigned CDR3 sequences along with most-parsimonious VDJ recombination scenarios. In a later analysis, each TCR beta chain was defined by its CDR3 amino acid sequence together with its V-gene family, and reads without a unique V-gene family were excluded. To address suspected cross-contamination and a sequencing artifact, a later analysis removed a few hundred highly shared, low-generation-probability nucleotide sequences. In a later analysis, a clonal expansion index was calculated for each public chain from normalized within-repertoire ranks of inferred template counts. A later analysis computed generation probabilities with a VDJ recombination model fitted to out-of-frame rearrangements, and checked the results against IGoR. In a later analysis, hypergeometric tests were used to score TCR-TCR, TCR-HLA and TCR-CMV co-occurrence, with a repertoire-size bias correction applied to TCR pairs. A later analysis estimated false discovery rates by permuting HLA or CMV assignments 20 times. In a later analysis, co-occurring TCRs were grouped using DBSCAN, and TCRdist sequence similarity was added for clustering within HLA-allele-positive subsets. Repertoires with fewer than 30,000 or more than 120,000 public chains, plus five repertoires with anomalous nucleotide sharing, were excluded from co-occurrence clustering. TCRdb retrieved this table from immuneACCESS and kept in-frame rearrangements only. Not all clones are present; in checked studies, unresolved V genes account for under half, and no reason is known for the remainder. For V, J and clone size, that table is used; D and trimming come from the DNA. This sample holds 150,000 to 200,000 clones; around 86% were observed only once. The ten largest clones represent approximately 1.7% of the sample.

This sample is drawn from a study of cytomegalovirus exposure and HLA in healthy donors (dated by TCRdb to the late 2010s). Study-level background: According to an earlier analysis of 550 to 700 of the donors, 200 million or so T cells yielded 117 million unique TCR beta sequences and about 300 Gb of sequence data. An early release that covered some 630 HLA-typed donors contained about 300 gigabases of sequencing data and 85 million to 100 million unique TCR sequences. Of the roughly 400 genotyped donors, around 81% fell in the genetic ancestry cluster associated with self-reported Caucasian donors. The study aimed to test whether signatures of past pathogen exposure could be identified by cataloging public T cell receptors. The T cell repertoires of 666 subjects were profiled by immunosequencing and related to cytomegalovirus serostatus. Besides the first cohort of 500 to 700 subjects, a separate validation cohort made up of roughly 120 different subjects was used. The study combined high-throughput TCR immunosequencing, statistical association of individual TCRs with disease status, and machine learning to predict cytomegalovirus infection status. A later analysis re-analyzed previously published TCR beta repertoires from 550 to 700 donors and added high-resolution HLA genotyping to study TCR occurrence patterns. Rather than using new phenotypic data, the later analysis identified candidate immune exposures from TCR beta sequences and from how often those sequences occurred across donors. To decide whether each TCR beta V gene segment behaved as functional or pseudogenic, an earlier analysis of fewer than 750 of the donors relied on high-throughput TCR beta sequencing. Donor age, sex, ethnicity and CMV serostatus were compiled together with the repertoire data. In a later genetic analysis, genome-wide SNP genotypes for about 55% of the roughly 670 donors were used, and that subset was treated as a discovery cohort. Every discovery cohort repertoire had been produced on one sequencing platform. Both class I and class II loci were covered by HLA typing, at four-digit resolution. The number of donors typed differed by locus, with 629-630 for A, B, C, DRB1 and DQB1, roughly 550 for DQA1, about 610 for DPA1, and about 450 for DPB1. A handful of DR-DQ haplotypes were treated as single units for association and clustering because of strong linkage in the cohort. Across about 370 genotyped donors of the cohort, an average of roughly 230,000 unique TCR beta nucleotide sequences per donor were sequenced, and roughly 18% of those sequences were non-productive. Here is what the overall study found, with its caveats: In a later analysis, TCR association rates were found to vary across HLA loci, with the most associated TCRs seen for DRB1 alleles and the fewest for HLA-C alleles. A later genetic analysis reported fewer N-insertions in productive TCRs among donors in an Asian-associated ancestry cluster than the 666-donor mean. Most TCR sequences were observed very rarely across donors, whereas some public TCRs were present in many individuals. A cluster of highly shared sequence variants was judged likely to be a technical artifact of the sequencing pipeline. An association between a missense DCLRE1C variant and V-gene and J-gene trimming of TCR beta chains was found in a later genetic analysis and replicated in an independent cohort. A further reported finding was that TCR beta sequences accurately predicted the HLA-A and HLA-B alleles for most subjects in the first cohort. The earlier analysis of around 600 of the donors excluded seventeen rarely observed V segments, including chromosome 9 orphons, because counts were too low. Because HLA typing was missing for some donors at each locus, association tests included only the typed subset. CMV serostatus was the only immune exposure information available for the cohort. A later analysis found that HLA-associated TCR beta chains were more clonally expanded and had lower generation probabilities than equally common non-associated chains. The classifier was reported to diagnose cytomegalovirus status with high specificity and sensitivity in both the original cohort and the validation cohort. A total of 150 or so TCR beta chains were listed by the study as associated with cytomegalovirus. Assigning TCR associations to individual alleles was difficult when HLA alleles, especially DR and DQ, strongly co-occurred. A few of the identified cytomegalovirus-associated TCR beta chains were confirmed in vitro to be specific for cytomegalovirus antigens. A later analysis associated about 17,000 TCR beta sequences with specific HLA alleles at a false discovery rate of 0.05. In a later analysis, several top co-occurrence clusters were reported to appear linked to parvovirus B19, influenza, CMV and Epstein-Barr virus. In a later analysis, most CMV-associated TCR beta chains were found to appear HLA-restricted, with HLA associations seemingly driven largely by CMV exposure. In this cohort, only TCR beta chains were sequenced, and detectable features were limited by the absence of alpha or paired-chain data. Presence/absence analyses assumed roughly uniform sequencing depth across donors, an assumption that may not hold. The authors suggested that the approach could potentially be extended to other disease states and immunological phenotypes. Linkage disequilibrium might explain the correlated functional status among segregating V segments, but an unknown experimental factor could not be excluded. In an earlier analysis of around 500 of the donors, most TCR beta V segments appeared in productive rearrangements about 87% or about 30% of the time, broadly matching IMGT annotations.

The cohort consisted of 650 to 700 healthy bone marrow donors. At the time of sampling, all cohort members were nominally healthy, though unrecorded immune exposures were likely present. The donor tested CMV seronegative and was one of the 352 seronegative cohort members. Every donor gave a peripheral blood sample, and the peripheral blood mononuclear cells from that sample were used for TCR beta sequencing. Genomic DNA was extracted from the blood cell samples with the Qiagen DNeasy Blood Extraction Kit. Material for sequencing was PBMCs. The source of this sequence is a woman between 18 and 30 years old in good health and CMV-seronegative.

The CDR3 protein sequence reads: CASSVYPGHHYGYTF. The nucleotide sequence reads as follows: TGCGCCAGCAGCGTATACCCGGGACACCACTATGGCTACACCTTC. The receptor chain draws on TRBV5-1 and TRBJ1-2, and the D gene may be TRBD1, 6 bases matching. CDR1 and CDR2 (SGHRS, YFSETQ) derive from the germline V gene. Including cysteine and phenylalanine, the CDR3 has 15 amino acids. Only the CDR3 DNA stays, 45 bases, in frame from base 1. Trimming at the junction amounts to 4 bases on V and 3 bases on J, and the germline ends lie 16 bases apart.